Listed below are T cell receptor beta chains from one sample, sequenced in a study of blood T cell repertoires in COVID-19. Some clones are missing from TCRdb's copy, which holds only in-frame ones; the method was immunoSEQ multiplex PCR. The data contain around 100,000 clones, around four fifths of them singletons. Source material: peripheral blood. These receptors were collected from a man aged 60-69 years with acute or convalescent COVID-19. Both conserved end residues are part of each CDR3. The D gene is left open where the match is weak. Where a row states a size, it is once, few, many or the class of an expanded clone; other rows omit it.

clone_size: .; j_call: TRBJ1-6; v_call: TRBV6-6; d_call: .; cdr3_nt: TGTGCCAGCAGTCGACAGGCCGGATTCTATAATTCACCCCTCCACTTT; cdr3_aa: CASSRQAGFYNSPLHF
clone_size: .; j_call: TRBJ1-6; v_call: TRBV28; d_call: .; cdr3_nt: TGTGCCAGCAGTTTTCGCCTGGGGGCATCGCCACCCCTCCACTTT; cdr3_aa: CASSFRLGASPPLHF
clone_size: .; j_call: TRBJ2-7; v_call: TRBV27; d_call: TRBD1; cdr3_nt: TGTGCCAGCAGTTTAATGGACAGGGTCTACGAGCAGTACTTC; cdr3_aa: CASSLMDRVYEQYF
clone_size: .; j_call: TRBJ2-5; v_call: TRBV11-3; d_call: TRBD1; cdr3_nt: TGTGCCAGCAGCCCAAGGACAGGGTTGGAGACCCAGTACTTC; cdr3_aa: CASSPRTGLETQYF
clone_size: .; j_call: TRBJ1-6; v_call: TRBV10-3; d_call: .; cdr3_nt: TGTGCCATCAGTGATTCGGTAAGGACGGGACAAAATTATAATTCACCCCTCCACTTT; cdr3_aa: CAISDSVRTGQNYNSPLHF
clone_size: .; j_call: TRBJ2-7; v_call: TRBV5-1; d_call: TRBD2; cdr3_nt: TGCGCCAGCAGCTTGGCCGGGACTAACACCTACGAGCAGTACTTC; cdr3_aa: CASSLAGTNTYEQYF
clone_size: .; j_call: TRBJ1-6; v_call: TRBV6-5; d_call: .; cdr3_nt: TGTGCCAGCAGTTCAGGGCATTCACCCCTCCACTTT; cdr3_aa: CASSSGHSPLHF
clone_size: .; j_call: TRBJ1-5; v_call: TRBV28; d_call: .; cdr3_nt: TGTGCCAGCAGTTTCCTAGAGGAGAATCAGCCCCAGCATTTT; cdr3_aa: CASSFLEENQPQHF
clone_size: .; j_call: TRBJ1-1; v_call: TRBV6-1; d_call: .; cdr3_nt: TGTGCCAGCAGTGACAGGAGGGCTCCGAACACTGAAGCTTTCTTT; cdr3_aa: CASSDRRAPNTEAFF
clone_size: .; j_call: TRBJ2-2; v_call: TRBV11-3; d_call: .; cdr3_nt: TGTGCCAGCAGCTTAGATCAGGGGGGTCACACCGGGGAGCTGTTTTTT; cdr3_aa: CASSLDQGGHTGELFF
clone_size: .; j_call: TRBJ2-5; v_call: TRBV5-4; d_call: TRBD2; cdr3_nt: TGTGCCAGCACCCTTTCGACTAGCGGGCAAGAGACCCAGTACTTC; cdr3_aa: CASTLSTSGQETQYF
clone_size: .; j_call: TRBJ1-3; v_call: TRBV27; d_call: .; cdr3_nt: TGTGCCAGCAGTTTAAGTTACAGGGCGCCGGGAAACACCATATATTTT; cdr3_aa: CASSLSYRAPGNTIYF
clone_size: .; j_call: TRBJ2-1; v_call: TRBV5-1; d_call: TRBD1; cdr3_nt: TGCGCCAGCAGCTTGGTACCAGGGGGACAATACAATGAGCAGTTCTTC; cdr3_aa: CASSLVPGGQYNEQFF
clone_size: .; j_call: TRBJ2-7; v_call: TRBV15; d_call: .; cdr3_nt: TGTGCCACCAGCAGAGATCTCGGGTACGAGCAGTACTTC; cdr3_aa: CATSRDLGYEQYF
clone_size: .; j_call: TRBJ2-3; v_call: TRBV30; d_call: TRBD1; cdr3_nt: TGTGCCTGGAAGGACAGGGGCACAGATACGCAGTATTTT; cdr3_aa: CAWKDRGTDTQYF
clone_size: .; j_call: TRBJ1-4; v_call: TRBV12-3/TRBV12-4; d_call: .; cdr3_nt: TGTGCCACCACGGGACATAGTGAAAAACTGTTTTTT; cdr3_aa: CATTGHSEKLFF
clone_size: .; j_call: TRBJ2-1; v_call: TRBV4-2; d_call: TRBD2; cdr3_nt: TGTGCCAGCAGCGGACTAGATGCTATGTATGGGGCGCGCAATGAGCAGTTCTTC; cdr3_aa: CASSGLDAMYGARNEQFF
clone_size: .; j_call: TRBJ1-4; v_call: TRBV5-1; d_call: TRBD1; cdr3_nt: TGCGCCAGCAGCTTGGGGACAGGGCGGGGTGAAAAACTGTTTTTT; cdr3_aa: CASSLGTGRGEKLFF
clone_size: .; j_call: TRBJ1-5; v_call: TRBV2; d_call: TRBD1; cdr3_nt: TGTGCCAGCAACGGCGACAGGGAAGGCGATGGGCAGCCCCAGCATTTT; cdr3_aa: CASNGDREGDGQPQHF
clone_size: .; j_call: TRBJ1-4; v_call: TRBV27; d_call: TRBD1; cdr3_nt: TGTGCCAGCAGGACAGGGCGGGGTGAAAAACTGTTTTTT; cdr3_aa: CASRTGRGEKLFF
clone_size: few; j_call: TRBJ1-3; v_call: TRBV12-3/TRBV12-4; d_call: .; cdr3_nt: TGTGCCAGCAGTTTGAGCTCTGGAAACACCATATATTTT; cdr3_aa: CASSLSSGNTIYF
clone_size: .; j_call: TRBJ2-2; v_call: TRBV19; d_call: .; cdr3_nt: TGTGCCAGTAGCCGGGGGTCGGCCGGGGAGCTGTTTTTT; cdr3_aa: CASSRGSAGELFF
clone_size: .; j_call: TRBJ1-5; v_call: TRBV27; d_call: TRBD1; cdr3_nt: TGTGCCAGCAGTTTTTACAGGGGAGTTCAGCCCCAGCATTTT; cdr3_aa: CASSFYRGVQPQHF